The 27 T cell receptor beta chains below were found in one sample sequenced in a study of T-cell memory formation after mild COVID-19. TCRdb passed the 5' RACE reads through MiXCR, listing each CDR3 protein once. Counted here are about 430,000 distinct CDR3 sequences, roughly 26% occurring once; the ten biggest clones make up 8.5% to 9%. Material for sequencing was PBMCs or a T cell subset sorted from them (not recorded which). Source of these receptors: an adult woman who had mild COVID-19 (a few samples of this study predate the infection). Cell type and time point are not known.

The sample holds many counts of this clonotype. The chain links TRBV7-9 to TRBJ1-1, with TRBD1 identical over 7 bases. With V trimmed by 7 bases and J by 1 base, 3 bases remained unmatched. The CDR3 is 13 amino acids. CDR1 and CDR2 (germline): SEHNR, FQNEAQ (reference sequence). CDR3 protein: CASTYRGNTEAFF. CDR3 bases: TGTGCCAGCACCTACAGGGGGAACACTGAAGCTTTCTTT. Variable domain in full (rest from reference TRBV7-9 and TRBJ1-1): DTGVSQNPRHKITKRGQNVTFRCDPISEHNRLYWYRQTLGQGPEFLTYFQNEAQLEKSRLLSDRFSAERPKGSFSTLEIQRTEQGDSAMYLCASTYRGNTEAFFGQGTRLTVV.

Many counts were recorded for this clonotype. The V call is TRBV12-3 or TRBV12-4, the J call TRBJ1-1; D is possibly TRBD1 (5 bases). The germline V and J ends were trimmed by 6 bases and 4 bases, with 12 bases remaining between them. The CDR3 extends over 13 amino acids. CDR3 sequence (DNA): TGTGCCAGCAGCCTGGGGGGGGGCACTGAAGCTTTCTTT. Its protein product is CASSLGGGTEAFF.

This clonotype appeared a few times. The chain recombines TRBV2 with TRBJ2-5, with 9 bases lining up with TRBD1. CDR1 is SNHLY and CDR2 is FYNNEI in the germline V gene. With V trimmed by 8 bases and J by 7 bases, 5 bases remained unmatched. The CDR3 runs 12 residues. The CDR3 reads CASGGQGVTQYF. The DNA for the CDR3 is TGTGCCAGCGGGGGACAGGGAGTGACCCAGTACTTC.

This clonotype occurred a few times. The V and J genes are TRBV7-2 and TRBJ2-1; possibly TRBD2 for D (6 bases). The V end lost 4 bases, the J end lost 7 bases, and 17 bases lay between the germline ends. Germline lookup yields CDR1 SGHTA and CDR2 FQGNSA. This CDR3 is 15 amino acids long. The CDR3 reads CASSSTGTAGNEQFF. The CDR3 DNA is TGTGCCAGCAGCTCGACCGGGACCGCGGGGAATGAGCAGTTCTTC.

CDR3 residues: CATSDLTPGRVSDTQYF. CDR3 coding DNA: TGTGCCACCAGTGACCTCACCCCCGGCAGGGTTTCAGATACGCAGTATTTT. The V and J genes are TRBV24-1 and TRBJ2-3; possibly TRBD1 for D (5 bases). Trimming removed 4 bases at V and 4 bases at J, with 20 bases between. The length of the CDR3 is 17 residues. Germline loops: CDR1 KGHDR, CDR2 SFDVKD.

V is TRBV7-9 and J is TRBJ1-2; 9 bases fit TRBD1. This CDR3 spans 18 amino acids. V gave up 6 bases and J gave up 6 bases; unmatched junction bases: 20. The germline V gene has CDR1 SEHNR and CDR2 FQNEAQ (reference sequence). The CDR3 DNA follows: TGTGCCAGCAGTGGCCGGGACAGGGCGCAACCCCTAGCGCATGGCTACACCTTC. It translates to CASSGRDRAQPLAHGYTF.

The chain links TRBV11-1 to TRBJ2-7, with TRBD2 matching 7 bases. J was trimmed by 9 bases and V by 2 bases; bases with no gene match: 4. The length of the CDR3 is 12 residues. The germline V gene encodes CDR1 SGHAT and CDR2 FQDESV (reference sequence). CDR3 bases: TGTGCCAGCAGCTTATCGGGAGGAGCGCAGTACTTC. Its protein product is CASSLSGGAQYF. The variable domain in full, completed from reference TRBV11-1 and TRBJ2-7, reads EAEVAQSPRYKITEKSQAVAFWCDPISGHATLYWYRQILGQGPELLVQFQDESVVDDSQLPKDRFSAERLKGVDSTLKIQPAELGDSAMYLCASSLSGGAQYFGPGTRLTVT.

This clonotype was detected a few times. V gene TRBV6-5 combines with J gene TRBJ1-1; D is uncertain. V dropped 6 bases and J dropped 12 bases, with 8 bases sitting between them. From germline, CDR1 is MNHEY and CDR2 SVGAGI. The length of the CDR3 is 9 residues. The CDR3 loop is CASRDRTFF. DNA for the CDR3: TGTGCCAGCAGAGATAGGACTTTCTTT.

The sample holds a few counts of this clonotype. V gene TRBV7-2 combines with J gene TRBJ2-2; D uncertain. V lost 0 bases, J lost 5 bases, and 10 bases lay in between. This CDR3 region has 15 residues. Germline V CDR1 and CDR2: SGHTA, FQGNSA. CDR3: CASSLAPGETGELFF. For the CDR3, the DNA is TGTGCCAGCAGCTTAGCACCAGGAGAGACCGGGGAGCTGTTTTTT.

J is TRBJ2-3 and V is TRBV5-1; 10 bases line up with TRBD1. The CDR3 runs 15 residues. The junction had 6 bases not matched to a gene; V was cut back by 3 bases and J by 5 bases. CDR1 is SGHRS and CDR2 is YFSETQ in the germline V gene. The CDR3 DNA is TGCGCCAGCAGCTCCCCGGGACAGGGGCAAGATACGCAGTATTTT. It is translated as CASSSPGQGQDTQYF.

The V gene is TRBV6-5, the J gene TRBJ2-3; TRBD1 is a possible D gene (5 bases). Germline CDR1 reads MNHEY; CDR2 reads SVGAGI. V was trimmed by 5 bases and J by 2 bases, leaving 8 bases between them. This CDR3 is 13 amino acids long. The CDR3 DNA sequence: TGTGCCAGCAGTAAACAGGTCACAGATACGCAGTATTTT. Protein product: CASSKQVTDTQYF.

The CDR3 region has the DNA TGCAGTGCTAGAGGGGACAGGGTTCACTACACCTTC. This codes for CSARGDRVHYTF. V is TRBV20-1 and J is TRBJ1-2; TRBD1 agrees at 9 bases. This CDR3 comprises 12 residues. Trimming removed 1 base from V and 10 bases from J; junction bases left unmatched: 4. CDR1 is DFQATT, CDR2 SNEGSKA, per germline (reference sequence).

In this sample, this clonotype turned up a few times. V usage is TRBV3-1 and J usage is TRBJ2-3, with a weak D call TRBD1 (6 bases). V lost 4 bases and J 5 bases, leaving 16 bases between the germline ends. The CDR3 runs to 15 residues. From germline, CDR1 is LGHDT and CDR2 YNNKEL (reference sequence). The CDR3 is CASSPGHLPGDTQYF. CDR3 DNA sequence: TGTGCCAGCAGCCCGGGACACCTCCCAGGAGATACGCAGTATTTT.

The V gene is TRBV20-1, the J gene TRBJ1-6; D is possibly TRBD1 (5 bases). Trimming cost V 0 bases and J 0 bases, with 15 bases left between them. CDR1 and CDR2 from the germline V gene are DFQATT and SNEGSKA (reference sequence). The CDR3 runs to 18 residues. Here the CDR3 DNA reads TGCAGTGCTAGAGATTTTGGCGGGACCAACTCCTATAATTCACCCCTCCACTTT. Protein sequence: CSARDFGGTNSYNSPLHF.

Written as DNA, the CDR3 is TGTGCCAGCAGCGCAAGCGGGGGCAACTACAATGAGCAGTTCTTC. Residues: CASSASGGNYNEQFF. This chain links TRBV9 with TRBJ2-1; TRBD2 matches 8 bases. CDR3 length equals 15 residues. Germline loops: CDR1 SGDLS, CDR2 YYNGEE. The V segment lost 3 bases and the J segment 3 bases; nucleotides outside the gene matches: 5.

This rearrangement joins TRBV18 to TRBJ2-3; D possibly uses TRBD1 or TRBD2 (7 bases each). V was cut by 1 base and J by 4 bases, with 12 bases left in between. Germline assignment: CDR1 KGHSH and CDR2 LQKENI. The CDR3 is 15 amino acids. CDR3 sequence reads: CASSPRTRGPDTQYF. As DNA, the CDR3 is TGTGCCAGCTCACCACGGACTAGGGGGCCAGATACGCAGTATTTT.

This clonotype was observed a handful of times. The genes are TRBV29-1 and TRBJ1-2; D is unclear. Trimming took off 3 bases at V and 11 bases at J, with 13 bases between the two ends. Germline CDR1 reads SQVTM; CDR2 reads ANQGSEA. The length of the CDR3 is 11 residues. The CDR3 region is CSVERGGKYTF. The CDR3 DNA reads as TGCAGCGTTGAGAGAGGAGGGAAATACACCTTC.

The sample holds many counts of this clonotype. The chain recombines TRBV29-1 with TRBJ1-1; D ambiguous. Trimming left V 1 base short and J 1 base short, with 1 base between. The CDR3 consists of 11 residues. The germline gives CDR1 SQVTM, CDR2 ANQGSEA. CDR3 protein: CSVEGNTEAFF. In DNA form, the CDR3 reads TGCAGCGTTGAAGGGAACACTGAAGCTTTCTTT.

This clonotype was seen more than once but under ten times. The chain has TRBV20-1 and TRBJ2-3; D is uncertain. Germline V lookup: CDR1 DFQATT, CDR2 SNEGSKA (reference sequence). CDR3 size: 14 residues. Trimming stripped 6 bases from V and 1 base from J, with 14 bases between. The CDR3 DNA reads TGCAGTGCCAGGCTCACCCCTGGCACAGATACGCAGTATTTT. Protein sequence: CSARLTPGTDTQYF.

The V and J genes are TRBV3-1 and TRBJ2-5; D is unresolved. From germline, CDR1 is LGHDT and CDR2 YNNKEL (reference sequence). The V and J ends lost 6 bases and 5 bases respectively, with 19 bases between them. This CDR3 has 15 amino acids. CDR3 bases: TGTGCCAGCAGTCAGCTGGAAGGGTGGCAGGAGACCCAGTACTTC. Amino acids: CASSQLEGWQETQYF.

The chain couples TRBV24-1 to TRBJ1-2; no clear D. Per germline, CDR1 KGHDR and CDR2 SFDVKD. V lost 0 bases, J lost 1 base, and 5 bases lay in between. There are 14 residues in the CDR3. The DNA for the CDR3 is TGTGCCACCAGTGATTTGAGGATTAACTATGGCTACACCTTC. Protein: CATSDLRINYGYTF.

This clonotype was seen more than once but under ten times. The CDR3: CASIKWDSNTGELFF. For the CDR3, the DNA is TGTGCCAGCATAAAATGGGATTCGAACACCGGGGAGCTGTTTTTT. This chain connects TRBV7-9 to TRBJ2-2; D gene ambiguous. CDR1 and CDR2 from the germline V gene are SEHNR and FQNEAQ (reference sequence). Deletions cut 7 bases from V and 0 bases from J, with 12 bases between. This CDR3 region has 15 residues. Full variable domain (rest looked up from reference TRBV7-9 and TRBJ2-2): DTGVSQNPRHKITKRGQNVTFRCDPISEHNRLYWYRQTLGQGPEFLTYFQNEAQLEKSRLLSDRFSAERPKGSFSTLEIQRTEQGDSAMYLCASIKWDSNTGELFFGEGSRLTVL.

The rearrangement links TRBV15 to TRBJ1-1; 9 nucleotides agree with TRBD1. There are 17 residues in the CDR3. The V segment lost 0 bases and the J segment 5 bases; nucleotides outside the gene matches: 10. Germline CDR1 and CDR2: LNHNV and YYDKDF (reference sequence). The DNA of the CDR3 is TGTGCCACCAGCAGAGATAAGACAGGGGGATTGCGGACTGAAGCTTTCTTT. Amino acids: CATSRDKTGGLRTEAFF.

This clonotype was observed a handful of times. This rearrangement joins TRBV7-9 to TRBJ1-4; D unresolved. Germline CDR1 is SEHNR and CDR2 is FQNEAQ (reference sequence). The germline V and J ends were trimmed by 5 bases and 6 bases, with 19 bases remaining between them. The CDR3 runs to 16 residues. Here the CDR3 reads CASSRPPPGVDEKLFF. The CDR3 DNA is TGTGCCAGCAGCAGACCGCCACCCGGGGTTGATGAAAAACTGTTTTTT.

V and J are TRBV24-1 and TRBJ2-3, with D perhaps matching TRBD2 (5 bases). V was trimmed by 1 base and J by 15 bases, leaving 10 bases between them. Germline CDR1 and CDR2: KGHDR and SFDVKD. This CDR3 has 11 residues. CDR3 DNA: TGTGCCACCAGTGATTTCGGGGTTGTATATTTT. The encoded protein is CATSDFGVVYF.

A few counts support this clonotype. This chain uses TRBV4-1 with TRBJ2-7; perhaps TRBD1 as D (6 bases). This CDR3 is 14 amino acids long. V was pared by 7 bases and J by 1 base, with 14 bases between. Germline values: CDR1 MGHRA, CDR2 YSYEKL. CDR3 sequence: CASNVGRGSYEQYF. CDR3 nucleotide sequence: TGCGCCAGCAATGTGGGAAGGGGGTCCTACGAGCAGTACTTC.

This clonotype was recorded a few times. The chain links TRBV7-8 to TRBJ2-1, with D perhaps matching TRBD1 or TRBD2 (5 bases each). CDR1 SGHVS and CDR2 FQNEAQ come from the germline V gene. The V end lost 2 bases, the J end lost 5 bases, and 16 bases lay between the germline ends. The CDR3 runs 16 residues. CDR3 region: CASSLLGAAVNNEQFF. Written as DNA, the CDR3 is TGTGCCAGCAGCTTACTAGGGGCAGCGGTCAACAATGAGCAGTTCTTC.